Shown below are 17 T cell receptor beta chains from a single sample sequenced in a study of blood T cells in healthy people across ages. Primers used in a second PCR of about 7 to 12 cycles were a sample-barcoded 5' primer and a J-beta primer mix. Each CDR3 protein gets one entry after TCRdb re-called the 5' RACE reads with MiXCR. Here the sample spans 700,000 or so distinct CDR3 sequences, 40% to 45% being singletons. Sequencing input: blood. Receptor source: a man older than 75 in good health.

CDR3 amino acids: CASSLAQVGYYEQYF. The CDR3, as DNA: TGTGCCAGCAGTTTAGCCCAAGTGGGATACTACGAGCAGTACTTC. The chain uses TRBV27 and TRBJ2-7; D uncertain. The CDR3 length is 15 residues. V gave up 2 bases and J gave up 3 bases, with 14 bases separating them. The germline CDR1 and CDR2 sequences are MNHEY and SMNVEV (reference sequence).

The V gene is TRBV4-1, the J gene TRBJ1-5; D gene ambiguous. The CDR3 consists of 16 residues. Per germline, CDR1 MGHRA and CDR2 YSYEKL. V was trimmed by 0 bases and J by 7 bases, leaving 16 bases between them. The CDR3 DNA is TGCGCCAGCAGCCAAGAGTTTCCCGGGGTTGGCCAGCCCCAGCATTTT. Translation gives CASSQEFPGVGQPQHF.

This clonotype was counted between two and nine times. The V call is TRBV12-3 or TRBV12-4, the J call TRBJ2-7; TRBD1 aligns across 7 bases. The CDR3 is made up of 14 amino acids. Trimming at V came to 7 bases and at J to 3 bases, leaving 9 bases not matched to a gene. The CDR3 DNA is TGTGCCAGCACTCTGACAGGGACGTTCTACGAGCAGTACTTC. Amino acid sequence: CASTLTGTFYEQYF.

The V call is TRBV11-2, the J call TRBJ2-5, with a weak D call TRBD1 (6 bases). Germline V gives CDR1 SGHAT, CDR2 FQNNGV. The CDR3 spans 14 residues. The V gene lost 5 bases and the J gene lost 2 bases, with 12 bases spanning the gap. The CDR3 DNA follows: TGTGCCAGCAGCACCGGGACACCTCAAGAGACCCAGTACTTC. Protein sequence: CASSTGTPQETQYF.

In this sample, this clonotype turned up once. The gene calls are TRBV11-2 and TRBJ2-3; D is ambiguous. CDR3 length equals 15 residues. CDR1 and CDR2 (germline): SGHAT, FQNNGV. Between the trimmed V and J ends, which lost 1 base and 2 bases, there was a span of 10 bases. For the CDR3, the DNA is TGTGCCAGCAGCTTAGGACGGCAGTCCACAGATACGCAGTATTTT. Its translation is CASSLGRQSTDTQYF. The complete variable domain, with remaining parts taken from reference TRBV11-2 and TRBJ2-3, reads EAGVAQSPRYKIIEKRQSVAFWCNPISGHATLYWYQQILGQGPKLLIQFQNNGVVDDSQLPKDRFSAERLKGVDSTLKIQPAKLEDSAVYLCASSLGRQSTDTQYFGPGTRLTVL.

As for this clonotype: A read error may produce the germline difference seen at one junction end. The V gene is TRBV7-3, the J gene TRBJ2-5, with no clear D. Germline assignment: CDR1 SGHTA and CDR2 FQGTGA. The CDR3 totals 14 residues. CDR3 in amino acids: CTSSPVGFGETQYF. CDR3 coding DNA: TGTACCAGCAGCCCGGTGGGCTTTGGAGAGACCCAGTACTTC.

This clonotype turned up a few times. The chain has TRBV5-4 and TRBJ2-5; tentative D call: TRBD2 (6 bases). Trimming pared 2 bases from V and 4 bases from J, leaving 15 bases between. From germline, CDR1 is SGHNT and CDR2 YYREEE (reference sequence). This CDR3 comprises 15 residues. The CDR3 sequence is CASSLGTSPLETQYF. The CDR3 nucleotides read TGTGCCAGCAGCTTAGGGACTTCACCTTTAGAGACCCAGTACTTC.

The V and J genes are TRBV4-2 and TRBJ2-3, with TRBD2 identical over 14 bases. The CDR3 extends over 15 amino acids. The trim removed 5 bases at V and 9 bases at J, leaving 7 bases unmatched. Germline CDR1 and CDR2: LGHNA and YNFKEQ. The CDR3 nucleotides read TGTGCCAGCAGCGGACTAGCGGGGGGCGTCGCCACGCAGTATTTT. Translated, it gives CASSGLAGGVATQYF.

CDR3 residues: CASSSSLLASSYNEQFF. CDR3 DNA: TGTGCCAGCAGTTCATCACTCCTAGCGAGCTCCTACAATGAGCAGTTCTTC. The gene calls are TRBV7-2 and TRBJ2-1; D may be TRBD2 (6 bases). The germline V and J ends were trimmed by 6 bases and 0 bases, with 18 bases remaining between them. The CDR3 has 17 amino acids. Germline CDR1 SGHTA, CDR2 FQGNSA.

This clonotype has only one observation. The J gene is TRBJ1-2, the V gene TRBV27; D possibly corresponds to TRBD1 (5 bases). Trimming removed 5 bases at V and 2 bases at J, with 15 bases between. The CDR3 is made up of 15 amino acids. CDR1 and CDR2 from the germline V gene are MNHEY and SMNVEV (reference sequence). The CDR3 reads CASSRDGVGNYGYTF. CDR3 DNA: TGTGCCAGCAGTAGGGACGGAGTCGGGAACTATGGCTACACCTTC.

This clonotype was seen more than once but under ten times. The rearrangement links TRBV6-2 or TRBV6-3 to TRBJ1-2; 10 positions agree with TRBD1. The V gene end was trimmed by 11 bases and the J gene end by 8 bases; junction bases not matched to a gene: 11. The CDR3 runs to 13 residues. Germline V gene data show CDR1 as MNHEY and CDR2 as SVGEGT. The CDR3 DNA is TGTGCCGGACGACAGGGGGCTTTGGGCGGCTACACCTTC. It is translated as CAGRQGALGGYTF.

Points on this clonotype: This sequence may be a read error, since a much larger clone differs from it by one base. The chain joins TRBV9 to TRBJ2-1; the match to TRBD1 covers 8 bases. The closer fit of TRBJ2-7 to the DNA end suggests the J call may be wrong. The V gene's germline CDR1 is SGDLS and CDR2 YYNGEE. The CDR3 length is 16 residues. CDR3: CASSVDGQGSYNEQYF. As DNA, the CDR3 is TGTGCCAGCAGCGTAGATGGACAGGGCTCCTACAATGAGCAGTACTTC.

This clonotype was counted between two and nine times. The V call is TRBV14, the J call TRBJ2-3; D unresolved. V gave up 3 bases and J gave up 4 bases, with 5 bases separating them. The germline V gene encodes CDR1 SGHDN and CDR2 FVKESK. CDR3 length: 12 residues. The CDR3 sequence is CASSQWPDTQYF. The DNA of the CDR3 is TGTGCCAGCAGCCAGTGGCCAGATACGCAGTATTTT.

The CDR3 DNA reads TGTGCCAGCAGCTTAGACCCGGGCTTGAACACTGAAGCTTTCTTT. Its translation is CASSLDPGLNTEAFF. V is TRBV7-2 and J is TRBJ1-1; the D is unclear. Per germline, CDR1 SGHTA and CDR2 FQGNSA. The V gene lost 1 base and the J gene lost 0 bases, with 9 bases spanning the gap. This CDR3 contains 15 residues. Looking up the rest from reference TRBV7-2 and TRBJ1-1 gives the full variable domain: GAGVSQSPSNKVTEKGKDVELRCDPISGHTALYWYRQSLGQGLEFLIYFQGNSAPDKSGLPSDRFSAERTGGSVSTLTIQRTQQEDSAVYLCASSLDPGLNTEAFFGQGTRLTVV.

This sequence joins TRBV9 and TRBJ2-5; TRBD2 matches at 9 bases. V lost 0 bases to trimming and J lost 11 bases; unmatched junction nucleotides: 17. Germline V lookup: CDR1 SGDLS, CDR2 YYNGEE. This CDR3 comprises 17 residues. For the CDR3, the DNA is TGTGCCAGCAGCGTAGCTTCTAGCGGGACTTACTACAATGAGCAGTACTTC. Its protein product is CASSVASSGTYYNEQYF.

The chain couples TRBV24-1 to TRBJ2-7, with TRBD1 matching 7 bases. The CDR3 runs to 12 residues. Germline CDR1 KGHDR, CDR2 SFDVKD. V shed 1 base and J 9 bases; nucleotides not matched to a gene: 2. This chain's CDR3 is CATSDLTGVQYF. DNA for the CDR3: TGTGCCACCAGTGATTTAACAGGGGTGCAGTACTTC.

The V call is TRBV6-2 or TRBV6-3, the J call TRBJ1-1; the D gene is possibly TRBD1 (5 bases). Germline V gives CDR1 MNHEY, CDR2 SVGEGT. The CDR3 covers 14 residues. The ends were cut back, 5 bases at V and 3 bases at J, with 13 bases in the middle. Written as DNA, the CDR3 is TGTGCCAGCAGTCGCAGGGAGGTGGACACTGAAGCTTTCTTT. Encoded protein: CASSRREVDTEAFF.